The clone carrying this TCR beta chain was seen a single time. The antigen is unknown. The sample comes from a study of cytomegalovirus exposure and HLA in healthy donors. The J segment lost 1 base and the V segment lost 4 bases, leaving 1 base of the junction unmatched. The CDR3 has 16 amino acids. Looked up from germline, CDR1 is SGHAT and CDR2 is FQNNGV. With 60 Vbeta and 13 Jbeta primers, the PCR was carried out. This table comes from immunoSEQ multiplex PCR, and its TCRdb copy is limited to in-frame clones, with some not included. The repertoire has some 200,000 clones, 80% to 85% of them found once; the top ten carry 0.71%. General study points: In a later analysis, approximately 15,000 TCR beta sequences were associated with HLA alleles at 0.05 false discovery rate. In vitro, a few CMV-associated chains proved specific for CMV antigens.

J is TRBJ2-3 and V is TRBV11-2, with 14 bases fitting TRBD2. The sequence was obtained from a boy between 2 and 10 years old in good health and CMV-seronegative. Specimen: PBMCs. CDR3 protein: CASSSGLAGGTDTQYF. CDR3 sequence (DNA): TGTGCCAGCAGCTCGGGACTAGCGGGAGGCACAGATACGCAGTATTTT.